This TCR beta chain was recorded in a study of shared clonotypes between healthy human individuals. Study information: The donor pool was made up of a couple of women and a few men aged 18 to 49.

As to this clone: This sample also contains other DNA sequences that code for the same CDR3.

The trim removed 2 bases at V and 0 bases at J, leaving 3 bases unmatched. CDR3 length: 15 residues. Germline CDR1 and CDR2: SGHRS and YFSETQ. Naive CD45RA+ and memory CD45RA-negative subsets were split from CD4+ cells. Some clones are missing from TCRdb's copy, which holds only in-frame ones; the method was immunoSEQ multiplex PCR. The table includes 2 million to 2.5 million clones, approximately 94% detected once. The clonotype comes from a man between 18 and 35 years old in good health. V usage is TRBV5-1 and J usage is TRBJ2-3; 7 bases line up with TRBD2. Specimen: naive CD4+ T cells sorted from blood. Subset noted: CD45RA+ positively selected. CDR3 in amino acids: CASSLAGTSTDTQYF. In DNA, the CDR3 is TGCGCCAGCAGCTTAGCGGGGACTAGCACAGATACGCAGTATTTT.